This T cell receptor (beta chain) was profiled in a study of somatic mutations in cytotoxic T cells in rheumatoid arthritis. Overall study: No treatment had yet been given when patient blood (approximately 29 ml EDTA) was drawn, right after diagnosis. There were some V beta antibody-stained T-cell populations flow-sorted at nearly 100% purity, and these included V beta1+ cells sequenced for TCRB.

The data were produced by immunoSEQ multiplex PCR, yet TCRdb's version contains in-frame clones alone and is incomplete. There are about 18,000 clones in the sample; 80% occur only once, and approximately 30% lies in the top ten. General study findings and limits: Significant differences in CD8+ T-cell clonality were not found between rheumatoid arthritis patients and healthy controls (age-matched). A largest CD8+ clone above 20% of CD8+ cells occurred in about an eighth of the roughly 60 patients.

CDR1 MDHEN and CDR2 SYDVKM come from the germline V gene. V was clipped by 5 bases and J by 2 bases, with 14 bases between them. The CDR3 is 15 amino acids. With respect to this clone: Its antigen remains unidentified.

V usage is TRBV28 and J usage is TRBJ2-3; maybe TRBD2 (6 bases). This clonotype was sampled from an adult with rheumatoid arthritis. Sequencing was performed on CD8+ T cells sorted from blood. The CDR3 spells CASSLGGALTDTQYF. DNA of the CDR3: TGTGCCAGCAGTCTAGGCGGGGCTCTCACAGATACGCAGTATTTT.